The 5 T cell receptor beta chains in this list originate from one sample, sequenced in a study of shared clonotypes between healthy human individuals. Method: immunoSEQ multiplex PCR; TCRdb's copy keeps in-frame clones and lacks some. The sample contains a few million clones, about 90% of which appear only once. The sequencing input was naive CD4+ T cells from PBMCs. Specified subset: CD45RA+ positively selected. The receptors stem from a man aged 18 to 35 in good health. Some clones in this sample may be carry-over from other donors' samples.

V usage is TRBV18 and J usage is TRBJ1-1; D remains unclear. In germline, CDR1 is KGHSH, CDR2 LQKENI. CDR3 length equals 15 residues. V gave up 3 bases and J gave up 7 bases, with 18 bases separating them. For the CDR3, the DNA is TGTGCCAGCTCACCGATAACAGACGGAGCCCTTGAAGCTTTCTTT. Encoded protein: CASSPITDGALEAFF.

The chain links TRBV9 to TRBJ1-5; TRBD1 aligns across 7 bases. The germline CDR1 and CDR2 sequences are SGDLS and YYNGEE. This CDR3 is 15 amino acids long. V shed 2 bases, J shed 9 bases, and the junction held 11 bases outside the gene matches. This chain's CDR3 is CASSVHSQGEGPQHF. DNA of the CDR3: TGTGCCAGCAGCGTCCACTCTCAGGGGGAGGGGCCCCAGCATTTT.

This clone was counted only a few times. DNA for the CDR3: TGCGCCAGCAGCACTAGATACGCCGACACTGAAGCTTTCTTT. Amino acids: CASSTRYADTEAFF. The chain combines TRBV5-1 with TRBJ1-1; the D is unclear. V lost 4 bases, J lost 3 bases, and 13 bases lay in between. Germline-derived CDR1 and CDR2 are SGHRS and YFSETQ. The CDR3 is made up of 14 amino acids.

This clone has just one count. This chain links TRBV4-2 with TRBJ2-7; TRBD1 matches 9 bases. The germline gives CDR1 LGHNA, CDR2 YNFKEQ. The CDR3 totals 17 residues. J gave up 2 bases and V 3 bases, and 11 bases lay outside the gene matches. The CDR3 protein is CASSQAHGQGNTYEQYF. The CDR3 bases are TGTGCCAGCAGCCAGGCGCATGGACAGGGGAATACCTACGAGCAGTACTTC.

With respect to this clone: The sample has other DNA sequences that encode this CDR3 too. The rearrangement uses TRBV7-9 and TRBJ1-5, with TRBD1 matching 8 bases. J lost 4 bases, V lost 5 bases, and 4 bases had no gene match. CDR1 and CDR2 from the germline V gene are SEHNR and FQNEAQ (reference sequence). The CDR3 contains 14 residues. This CDR3 reads CASSLQGGNQPQHF. The CDR3 DNA follows: TGTGCCAGCAGCCTACAGGGGGGGAATCAGCCCCAGCATTTT.